The 5 T cell receptor beta chains below were found in one sample sequenced in a study of cytomegalovirus exposure and HLA in healthy donors. Amplification used 60 Vbeta primers and 13 Jbeta primers. TCRdb's copy holds only in-frame clones and misses some; the assay was immunoSEQ multiplex PCR. This sample's clone table lists about 70,000 clones. Sample: PBMCs. These receptor sequences come from a female donor in good health and CMV-seropositive.

V and J are TRBV7-7 and TRBJ2-3, with 9 bases that match TRBD2. This CDR3 has 15 amino acids. Trimming at V came to 5 bases and at J to 5 bases, leaving 8 bases not matched to a gene. Per germline, CDR1 SSHAT and CDR2 FNYEAQ (reference sequence). CDR3 DNA: TGTGCCAGCAGCCTTGGGCGGGGGGGCTTAGATACGCAGTATTTT. Its translation is CASSLGRGGLDTQYF.

This CDR3 reads CASSLGTGYQEQYF. The CDR3, as DNA: TGTGCCAGCAGTCTCGGGACAGGATATCAGGAGCAGTACTTC. V usage is TRBV28 and J usage is TRBJ2-7; 8 nucleotides line up with TRBD1. Germline V gives CDR1 MDHEN, CDR2 SYDVKM. The CDR3 sequence is 14 residues long. V shed 5 bases and J 7 bases; nucleotides not matched to a gene: 10.

The chain links TRBV28 to TRBJ1-1, with TRBD1 identical over 7 bases. CDR3 size: 12 residues. The V segment lost 5 bases and the J segment 5 bases; nucleotides outside the gene matches: 2. Germline V gene sequence: CDR1 MDHEN, CDR2 SYDVKM. The CDR3 DNA is TGTGCCAGCAGTCTACAGGGGACTGAAGCTTTCTTT. Translated: CASSLQGTEAFF.

The chain couples TRBV6-1 to TRBJ2-2, with TRBD2 identical over 14 bases. V dropped 6 bases and J dropped 6; count of bases not matched to a gene: 3. CDR1 is MNHNS, CDR2 SASEGT, per germline. The CDR3 runs to 15 residues. The CDR3 DNA reads as TGTGCCAGCAGAGGACTAGCGGGAGGTGCCGGGGAGCTGTTTTTT. Translated: CASRGLAGGAGELFF.

The chain has TRBV9 and TRBJ1-1; D possibly corresponds to TRBD1 (5 bases). The germline V and J ends were trimmed by 1 base and 4 bases, with 11 bases remaining between them. This CDR3 comprises 14 residues. The germline CDR1 and CDR2 sequences are SGDLS and YYNGEE. CDR3 sequence reads: CASSVSAGGTEAFF. The CDR3 DNA follows: TGTGCCAGCAGCGTATCCGCCGGGGGCACTGAAGCTTTCTTT.